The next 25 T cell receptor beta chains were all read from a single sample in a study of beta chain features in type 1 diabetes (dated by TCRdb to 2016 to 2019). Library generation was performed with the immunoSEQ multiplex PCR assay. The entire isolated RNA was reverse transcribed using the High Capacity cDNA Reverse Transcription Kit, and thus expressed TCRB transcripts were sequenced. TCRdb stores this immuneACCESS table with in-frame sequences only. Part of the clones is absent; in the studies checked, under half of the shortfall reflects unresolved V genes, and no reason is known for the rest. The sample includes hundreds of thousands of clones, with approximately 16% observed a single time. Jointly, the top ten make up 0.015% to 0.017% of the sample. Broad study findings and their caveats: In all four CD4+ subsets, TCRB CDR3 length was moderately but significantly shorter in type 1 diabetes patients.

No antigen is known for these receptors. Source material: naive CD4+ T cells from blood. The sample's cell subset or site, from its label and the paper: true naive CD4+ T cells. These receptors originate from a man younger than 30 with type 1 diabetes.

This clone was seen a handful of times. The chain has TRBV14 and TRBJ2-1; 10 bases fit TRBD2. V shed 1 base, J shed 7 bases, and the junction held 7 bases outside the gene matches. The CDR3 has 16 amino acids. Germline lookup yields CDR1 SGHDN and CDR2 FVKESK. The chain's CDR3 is CASSQVLLAGRNEQFF. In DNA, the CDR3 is TGTGCCAGCAGCCAAGTGCTACTAGCGGGGAGGAATGAGCAGTTCTTC.

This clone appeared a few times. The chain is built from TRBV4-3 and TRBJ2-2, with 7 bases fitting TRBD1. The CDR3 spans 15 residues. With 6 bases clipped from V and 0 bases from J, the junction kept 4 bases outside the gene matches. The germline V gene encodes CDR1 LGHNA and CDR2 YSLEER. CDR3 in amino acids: CASRQGTTNTGELFF. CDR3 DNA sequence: TGCGCCAGCAGACAGGGGACAACGAACACCGGGGAGCTGTTTTTT.

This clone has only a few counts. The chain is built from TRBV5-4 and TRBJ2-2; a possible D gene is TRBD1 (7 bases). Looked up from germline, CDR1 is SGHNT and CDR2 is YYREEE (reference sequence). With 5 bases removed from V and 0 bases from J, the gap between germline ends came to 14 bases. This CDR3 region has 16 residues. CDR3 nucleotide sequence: TGTGCCAGCAGAGAGCAGGGGGGAGCGAACACCGGGGAGCTGTTTTTT. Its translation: CASREQGGANTGELFF.

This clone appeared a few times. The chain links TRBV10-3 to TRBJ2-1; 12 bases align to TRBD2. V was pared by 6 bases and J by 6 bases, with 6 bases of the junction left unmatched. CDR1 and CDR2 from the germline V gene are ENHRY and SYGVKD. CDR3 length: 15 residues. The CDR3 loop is CAIRRGLAGPNEQFF. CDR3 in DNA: TGTGCCATCAGGAGGGGACTAGCGGGCCCCAATGAGCAGTTCTTC.

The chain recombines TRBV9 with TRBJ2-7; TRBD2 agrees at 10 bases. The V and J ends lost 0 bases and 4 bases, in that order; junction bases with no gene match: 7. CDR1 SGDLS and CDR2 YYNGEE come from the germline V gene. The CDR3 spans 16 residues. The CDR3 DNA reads TGTGCCAGCAGCGTAGCTCCGGCTAGCGGGAGTTACGAGCAGTACTTC. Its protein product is CASSVAPASGSYEQYF. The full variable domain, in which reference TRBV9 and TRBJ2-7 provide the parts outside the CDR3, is DSGVTQTPKHLITATGQRVTLRCSPRSGDLSVYWYQQSLDQGLQFLIQYYNGEERAKGNILERFSAQQFPDLHSELNLSSLELGDSALYFCASSVAPASGSYEQYFGPGTRLTVT.

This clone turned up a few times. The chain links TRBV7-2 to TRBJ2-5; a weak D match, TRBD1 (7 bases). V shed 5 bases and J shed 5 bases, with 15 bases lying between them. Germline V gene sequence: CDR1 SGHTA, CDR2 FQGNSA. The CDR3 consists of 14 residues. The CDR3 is CASSQGGSRETQYF. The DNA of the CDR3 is TGTGCCAGCAGCCAGGGGGGTTCTCGGGAGACCCAGTACTTC.

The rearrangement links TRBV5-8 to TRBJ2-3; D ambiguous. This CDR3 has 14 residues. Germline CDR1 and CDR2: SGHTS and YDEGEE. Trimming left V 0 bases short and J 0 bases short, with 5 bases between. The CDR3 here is CASSLGRSTDTQYF. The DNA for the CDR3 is TGTGCCAGCAGCTTGGGGAGAAGCACAGATACGCAGTATTTT. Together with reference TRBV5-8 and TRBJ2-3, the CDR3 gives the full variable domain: EAGVTQSPTHLIKTRGQQATLRCSPISGHTSVYWYQQALGLGLQFLLWYDEGEERNRGNFPPRFSGRQFPNYSSELNVNALELEDSALYLCASSLGRSTDTQYFGPGTRLTVL.

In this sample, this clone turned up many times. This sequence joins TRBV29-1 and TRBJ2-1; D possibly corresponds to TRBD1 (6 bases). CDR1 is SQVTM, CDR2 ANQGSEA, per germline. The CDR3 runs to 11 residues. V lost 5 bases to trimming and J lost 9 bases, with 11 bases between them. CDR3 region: CSVSPGVEQFF. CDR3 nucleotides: TGCAGCGTTTCTCCAGGGGTTGAGCAGTTCTTC.

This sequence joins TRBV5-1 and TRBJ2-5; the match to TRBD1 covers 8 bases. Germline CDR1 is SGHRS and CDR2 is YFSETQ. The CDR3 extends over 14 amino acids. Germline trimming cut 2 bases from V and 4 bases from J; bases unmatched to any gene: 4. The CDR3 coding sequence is TGCGCCAGCAGCTTTACAGGGGGTGGAGAGACCCAGTACTTC. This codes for CASSFTGGGETQYF. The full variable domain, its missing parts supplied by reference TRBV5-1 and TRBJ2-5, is KAGVTQTPRYLIKTRGQQVTLSCSPISGHRSVSWYQQTPGQGLQFLFEYFSETQRNKGNFPGRFSGRQFSNSRSEMNVSTLELGDSALYLCASSFTGGGETQYFGPGTRLLVL.

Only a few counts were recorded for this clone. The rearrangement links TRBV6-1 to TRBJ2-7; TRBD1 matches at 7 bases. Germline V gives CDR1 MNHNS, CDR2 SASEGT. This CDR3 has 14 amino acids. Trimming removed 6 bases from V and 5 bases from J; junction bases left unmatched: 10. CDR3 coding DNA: TGTGCCAGCAGCCCCGGAAGGGGGCCTGACGAGCAGTACTTC. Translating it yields CASSPGRGPDEQYF.

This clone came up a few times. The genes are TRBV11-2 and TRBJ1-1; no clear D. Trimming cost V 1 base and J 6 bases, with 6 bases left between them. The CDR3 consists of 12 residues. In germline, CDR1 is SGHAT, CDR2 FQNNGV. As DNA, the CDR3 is TGTGCCAGCAGCTTAGTAGCGGCTGAAGCTTTCTTT. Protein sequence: CASSLVAAEAFF.

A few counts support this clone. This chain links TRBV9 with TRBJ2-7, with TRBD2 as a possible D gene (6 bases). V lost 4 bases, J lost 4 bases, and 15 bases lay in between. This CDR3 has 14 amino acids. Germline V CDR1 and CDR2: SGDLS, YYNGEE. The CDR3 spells CASSLGSERYEQYF. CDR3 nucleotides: TGTGCCAGCAGCCTCGGGAGCGAAAGATACGAGCAGTACTTC.

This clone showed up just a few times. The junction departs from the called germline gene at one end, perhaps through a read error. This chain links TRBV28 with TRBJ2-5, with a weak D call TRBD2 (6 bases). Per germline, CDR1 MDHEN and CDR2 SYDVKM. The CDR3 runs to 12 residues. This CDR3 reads CVSGGRTETQYF. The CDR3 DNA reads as TGTGTCAGCGGAGGGAGAACGGAGACCCAGTACTTC.

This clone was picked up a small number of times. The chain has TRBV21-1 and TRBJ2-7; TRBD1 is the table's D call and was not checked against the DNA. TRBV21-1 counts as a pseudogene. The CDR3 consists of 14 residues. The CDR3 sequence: CASSKGDRTHEQYF. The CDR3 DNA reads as TGTGCCAGCAGCAAAGGGGACAGGACCCACGAGCAGTACTTC.

The CDR3 DNA is TGTGCCAGCAGTAGGACAGGGCACCAAGATCAGCCCCAGCATTTT. It specifies CASSRTGHQDQPQHF. The V gene is TRBV6-1, the J gene TRBJ1-5; 8 bases map to TRBD1. The CDR3 runs 15 residues. CDR1 is MNHNS and CDR2 is SASEGT in the germline V gene. The junction had 8 bases not matched to a gene; V was cut back by 5 bases and J by 5 bases.

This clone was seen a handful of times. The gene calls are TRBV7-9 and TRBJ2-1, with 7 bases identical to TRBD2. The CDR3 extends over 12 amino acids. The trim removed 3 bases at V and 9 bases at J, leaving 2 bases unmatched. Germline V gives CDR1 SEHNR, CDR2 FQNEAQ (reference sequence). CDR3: CASSLTSTEQFF. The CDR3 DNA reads TGTGCCAGCAGCTTGACTAGCACTGAGCAGTTCTTC.

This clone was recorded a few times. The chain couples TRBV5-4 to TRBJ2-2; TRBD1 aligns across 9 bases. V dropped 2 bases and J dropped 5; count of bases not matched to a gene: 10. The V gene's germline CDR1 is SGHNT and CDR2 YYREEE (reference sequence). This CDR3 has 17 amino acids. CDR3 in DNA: TGTGCCAGCAGCTTTTACCGGGACAGGGTGTATACCGGGGAGCTGTTTTTT. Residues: CASSFYRDRVYTGELFF. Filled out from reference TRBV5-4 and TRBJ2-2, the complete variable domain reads ETGVTQSPTHLIKTRGQQVTLRCSSQSGHNTVSWYQQALGQGPQFIFQYYREEENGRGNFPPRFSGLQFPNYSSELNVNALELDDSALYLCASSFYRDRVYTGELFFGEGSRLTVL.

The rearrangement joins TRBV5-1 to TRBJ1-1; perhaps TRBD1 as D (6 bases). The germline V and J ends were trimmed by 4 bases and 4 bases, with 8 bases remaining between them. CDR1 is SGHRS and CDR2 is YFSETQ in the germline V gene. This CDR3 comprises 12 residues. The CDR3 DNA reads TGCGCCAGCAGCCCCAGGGGCACTGAAGCTTTCTTT. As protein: CASSPRGTEAFF.

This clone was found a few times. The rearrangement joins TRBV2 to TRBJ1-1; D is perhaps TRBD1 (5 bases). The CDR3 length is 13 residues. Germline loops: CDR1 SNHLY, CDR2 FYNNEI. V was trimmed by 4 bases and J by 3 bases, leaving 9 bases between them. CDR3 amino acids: CASSVARDTEAFF. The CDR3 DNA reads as TGTGCCAGCAGTGTGGCCAGGGACACTGAAGCTTTCTTT.

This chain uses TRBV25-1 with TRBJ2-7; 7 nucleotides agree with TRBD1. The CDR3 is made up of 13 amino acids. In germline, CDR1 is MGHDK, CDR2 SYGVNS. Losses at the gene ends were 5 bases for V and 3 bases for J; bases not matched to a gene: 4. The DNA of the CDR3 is TGTGCCAGCAGTACAGGGGCCCGCTACGAGCAGTACTTC. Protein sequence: CASSTGARYEQYF.

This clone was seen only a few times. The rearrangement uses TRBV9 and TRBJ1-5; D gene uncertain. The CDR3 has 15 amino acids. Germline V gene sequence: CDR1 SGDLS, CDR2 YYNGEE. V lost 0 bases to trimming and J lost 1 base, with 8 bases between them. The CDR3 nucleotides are TGTGCCAGCAGCGTAGCTGGGGAGAGCAATCAGCCCCAGCATTTT. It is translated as CASSVAGESNQPQHF.

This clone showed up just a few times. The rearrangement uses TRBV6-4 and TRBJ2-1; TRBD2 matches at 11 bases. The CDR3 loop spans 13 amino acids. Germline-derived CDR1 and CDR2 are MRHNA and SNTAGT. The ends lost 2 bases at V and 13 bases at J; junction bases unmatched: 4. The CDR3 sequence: CASSDIAGGPQFF. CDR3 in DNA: TGTGCCAGCAGTGACATAGCGGGAGGGCCCCAGTTCTTC.

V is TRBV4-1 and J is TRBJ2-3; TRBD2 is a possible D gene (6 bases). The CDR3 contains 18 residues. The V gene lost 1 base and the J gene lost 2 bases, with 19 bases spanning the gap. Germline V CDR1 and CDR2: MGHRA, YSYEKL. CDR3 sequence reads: CASSQGAAKRVNTDTQYF. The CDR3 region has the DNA TGCGCCAGCAGCCAAGGGGCGGCAAAGCGGGTCAACACAGATACGCAGTATTTT.

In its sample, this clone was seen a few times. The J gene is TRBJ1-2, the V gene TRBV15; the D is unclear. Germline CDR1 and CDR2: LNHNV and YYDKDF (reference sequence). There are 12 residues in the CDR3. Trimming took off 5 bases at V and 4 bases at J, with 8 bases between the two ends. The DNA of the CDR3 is TGTGCCACCAGCGGTGGACTCTATGGCTACACCTTC. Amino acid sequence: CATSGGLYGYTF.

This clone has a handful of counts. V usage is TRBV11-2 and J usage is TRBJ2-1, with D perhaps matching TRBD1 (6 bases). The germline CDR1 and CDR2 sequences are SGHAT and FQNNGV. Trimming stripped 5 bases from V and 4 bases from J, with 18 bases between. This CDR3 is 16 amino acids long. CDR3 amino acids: CASSQTTGEFYNEQFF. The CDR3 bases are TGTGCCAGCAGCCAAACGACAGGAGAATTTTACAATGAGCAGTTCTTC. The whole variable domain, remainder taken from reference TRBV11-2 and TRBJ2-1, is EAGVAQSPRYKIIEKRQSVAFWCNPISGHATLYWYQQILGQGPKLLIQFQNNGVVDDSQLPKDRFSAERLKGVDSTLKIQPAKLEDSAVYLCASSQTTGEFYNEQFFGPGTRLTVL.